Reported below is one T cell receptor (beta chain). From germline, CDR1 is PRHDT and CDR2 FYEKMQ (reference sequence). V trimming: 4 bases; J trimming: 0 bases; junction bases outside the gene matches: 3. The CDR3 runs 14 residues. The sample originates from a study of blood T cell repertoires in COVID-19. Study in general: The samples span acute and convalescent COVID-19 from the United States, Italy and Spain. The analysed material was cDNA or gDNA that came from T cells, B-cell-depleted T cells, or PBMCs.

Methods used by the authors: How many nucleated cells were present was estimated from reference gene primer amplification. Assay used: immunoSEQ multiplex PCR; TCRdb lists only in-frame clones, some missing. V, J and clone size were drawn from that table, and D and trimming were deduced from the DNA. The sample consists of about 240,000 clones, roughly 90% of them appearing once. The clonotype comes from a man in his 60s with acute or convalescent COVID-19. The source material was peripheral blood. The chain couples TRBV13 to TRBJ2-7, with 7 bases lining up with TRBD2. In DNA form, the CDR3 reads TGTGCCAGCAGCTCTAGCGGCCCCTCCTACGAGCAGTACTTC. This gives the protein CASSSSGPSYEQYF. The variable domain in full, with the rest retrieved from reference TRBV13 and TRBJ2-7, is AAGVIQSPRHLIKEKRETATLKCYPIPRHDTVYWYQQGPGQDPQFLISFYEKMQSDKGSIPDRFSAQQFSDYHSELNMSSLELGDSALYFCASSSSGPSYEQYFGPGTRLTVT.